This T cell receptor beta chain is drawn from a study of blood T cell repertoires in COVID-19. Whole-study context: Sources were T cells, B-cell-depleted T cells, or PBMCs; the material itself was cDNA or gDNA.

Produced via immunoSEQ multiplex PCR; TCRdb's table is partial and in-frame only. Among 170,000 or so clones listed, around 89% were seen once. The CDR3 runs to 14 residues. V was shortened by 4 bases and J by 5 bases, with 10 bases between the two germline ends. Germline V gene lookup returns CDR1 SGHRS and CDR2 YFSETQ. Sequencing used peripheral blood. The V gene is TRBV5-1, the J gene TRBJ1-6; D remains unclear. The source of this sequence is a man aged 18 to 29 who had recovered from COVID-19. CDR3 sequence (DNA): TGCGCCAGCAGCCGGGAATTCGATAATTCACCCCTCCACTTT. Translating gives CASSREFDNSPLHF.